This T cell receptor beta chain is drawn from a study of human T cells and chemical hapten exposure. Individual cDNA molecules had unique molecular identifiers attached to them by the library. TCRdb passed the 5' RACE reads through MiXCR, listing each CDR3 protein once. The sample records 110,000 or so distinct CDR3 sequences, more than 15% being singletons. Blood, whole and unfractionated, served as the source for total RNA extraction. CDR3 length: 14 amino acids. V was pared by 5 bases and J by 7 bases, with 9 bases of the junction left unmatched. The germline CDR1 and CDR2 sequences are SGHRS and YFSETQ. This clonotype showed up just a few times.

The clonotype was recovered from a human donor in good health. V and J are TRBV5-1 and TRBJ1-5; 7 bases map to TRBD1. CDR3 DNA: TGCGCCAGCAGGCGGAGAGCAGGGGGACAGCCCCAGCATTTT. Amino acids: CASRRRAGGQPQHF.